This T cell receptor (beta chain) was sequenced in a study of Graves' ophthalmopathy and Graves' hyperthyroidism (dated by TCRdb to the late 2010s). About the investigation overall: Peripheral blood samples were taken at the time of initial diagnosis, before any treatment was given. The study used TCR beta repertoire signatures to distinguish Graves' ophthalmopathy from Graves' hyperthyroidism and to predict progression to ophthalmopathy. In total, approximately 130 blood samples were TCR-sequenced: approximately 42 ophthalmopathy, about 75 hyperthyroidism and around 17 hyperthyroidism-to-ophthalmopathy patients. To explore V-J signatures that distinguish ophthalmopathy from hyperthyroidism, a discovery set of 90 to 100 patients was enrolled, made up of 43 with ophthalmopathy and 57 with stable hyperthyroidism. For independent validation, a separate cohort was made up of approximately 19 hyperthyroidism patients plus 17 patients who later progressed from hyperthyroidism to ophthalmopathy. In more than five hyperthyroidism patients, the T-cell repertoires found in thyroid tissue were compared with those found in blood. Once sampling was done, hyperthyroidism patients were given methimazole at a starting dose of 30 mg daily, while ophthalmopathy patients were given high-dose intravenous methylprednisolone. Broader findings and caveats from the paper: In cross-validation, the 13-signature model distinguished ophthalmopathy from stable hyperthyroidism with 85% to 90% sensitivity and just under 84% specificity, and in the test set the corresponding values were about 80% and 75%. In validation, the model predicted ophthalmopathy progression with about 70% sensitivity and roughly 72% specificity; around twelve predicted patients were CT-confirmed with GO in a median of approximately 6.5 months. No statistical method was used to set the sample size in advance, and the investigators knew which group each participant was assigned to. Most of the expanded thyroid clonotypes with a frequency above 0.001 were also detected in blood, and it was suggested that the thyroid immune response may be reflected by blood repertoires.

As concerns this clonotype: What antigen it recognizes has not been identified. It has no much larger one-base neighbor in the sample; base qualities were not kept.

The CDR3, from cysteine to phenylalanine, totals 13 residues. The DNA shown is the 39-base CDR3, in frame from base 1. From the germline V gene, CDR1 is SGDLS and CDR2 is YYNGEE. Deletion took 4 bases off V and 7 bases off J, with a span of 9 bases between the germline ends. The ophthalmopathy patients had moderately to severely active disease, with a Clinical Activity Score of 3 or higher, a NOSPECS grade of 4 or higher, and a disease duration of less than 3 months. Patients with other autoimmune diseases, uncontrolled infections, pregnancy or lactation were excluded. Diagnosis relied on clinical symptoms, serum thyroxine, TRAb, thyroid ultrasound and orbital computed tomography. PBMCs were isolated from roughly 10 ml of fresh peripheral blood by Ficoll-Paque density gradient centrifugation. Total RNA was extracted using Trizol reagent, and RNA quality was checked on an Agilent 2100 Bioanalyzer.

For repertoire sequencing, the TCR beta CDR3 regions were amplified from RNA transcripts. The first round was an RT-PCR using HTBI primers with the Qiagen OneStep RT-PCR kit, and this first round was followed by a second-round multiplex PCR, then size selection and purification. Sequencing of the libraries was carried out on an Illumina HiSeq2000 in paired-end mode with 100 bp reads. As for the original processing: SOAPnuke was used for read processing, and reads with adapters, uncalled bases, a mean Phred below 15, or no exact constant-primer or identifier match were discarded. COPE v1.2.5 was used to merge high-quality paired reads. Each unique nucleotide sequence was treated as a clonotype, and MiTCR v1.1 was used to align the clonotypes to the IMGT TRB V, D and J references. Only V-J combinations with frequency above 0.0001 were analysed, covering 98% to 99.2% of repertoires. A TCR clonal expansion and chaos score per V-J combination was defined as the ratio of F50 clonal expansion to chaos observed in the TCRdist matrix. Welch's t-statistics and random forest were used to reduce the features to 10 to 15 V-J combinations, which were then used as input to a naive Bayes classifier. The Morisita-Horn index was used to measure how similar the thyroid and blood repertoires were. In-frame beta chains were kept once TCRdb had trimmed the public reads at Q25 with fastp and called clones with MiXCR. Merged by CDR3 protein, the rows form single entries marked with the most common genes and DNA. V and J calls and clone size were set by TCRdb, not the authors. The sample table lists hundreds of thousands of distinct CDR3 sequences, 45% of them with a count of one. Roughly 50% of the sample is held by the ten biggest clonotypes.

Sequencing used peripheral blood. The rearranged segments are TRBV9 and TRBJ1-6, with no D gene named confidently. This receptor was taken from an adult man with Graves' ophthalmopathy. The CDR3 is CASSQDTNSPLHF. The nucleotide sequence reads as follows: TGTGCCAGCAGCCAAGATACCAATTCACCCCTCCACTTT.